This T cell receptor (beta chain) is drawn from a study of HIV-infected patients and healthy controls. Findings and caveats of the study: HIV-associated CDR3 frequencies dropped significantly during therapy; CMV-associated ones, mostly rising, changed nonsignificantly.

Germline CDR1 and CDR2: MNHNY and SVGAGI (reference sequence). CDR3 length: 15 residues. Between the trimmed V and J ends, which lost 10 bases and 9 bases, there was a span of 24 bases. 450 to 600 ng RNA was reverse transcribed with alpha and beta constant-region primers. Each of the alpha and beta chains got its own library through chain-specific third strand synthesis with indices. TCRdb fed the 5' RACE reads into MiXCR, producing one record per CDR3 protein. Of 7,500 to 10,000 distinct CDR3 sequences in the sample, 8% were seen once. This clonotype was detected many times. The antigen remains undetermined. The repertoire came from unfractionated whole blood and reflected all unsorted peripheral T cells. A roughly 2.5 ml peripheral blood sample was taken for RNA. Enrollment excluded donors with tumors, hepatitis B or C, or recent vaccination.

The chain carries TRBV6-6 and TRBJ1-4; the D is unclear. The clonotype was recovered from an adult with HIV infection. The donor label of this sample is uncertain. The sequencing here drew on blood, taken before antiretroviral therapy. For the CDR3, the DNA is TGTGCCACGGGAGTGGGGAATCAACTAATGAAAAAACTGTTTTTT. This codes for CATGVGNQLMKKLFF.